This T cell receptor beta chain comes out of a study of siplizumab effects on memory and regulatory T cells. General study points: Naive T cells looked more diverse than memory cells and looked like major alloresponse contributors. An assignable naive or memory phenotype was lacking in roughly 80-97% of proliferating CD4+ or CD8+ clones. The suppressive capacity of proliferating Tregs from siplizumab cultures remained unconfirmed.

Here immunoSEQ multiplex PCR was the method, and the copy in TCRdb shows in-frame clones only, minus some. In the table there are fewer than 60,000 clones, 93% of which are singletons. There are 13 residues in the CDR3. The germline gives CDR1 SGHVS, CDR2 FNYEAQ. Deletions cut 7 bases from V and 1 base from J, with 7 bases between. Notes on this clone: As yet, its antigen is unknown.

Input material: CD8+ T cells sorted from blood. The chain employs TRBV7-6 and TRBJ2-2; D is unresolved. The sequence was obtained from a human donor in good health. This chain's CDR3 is CASIPENTGELFF. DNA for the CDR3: TGTGCCAGCATCCCGGAGAACACCGGGGAGCTGTTTTTT.